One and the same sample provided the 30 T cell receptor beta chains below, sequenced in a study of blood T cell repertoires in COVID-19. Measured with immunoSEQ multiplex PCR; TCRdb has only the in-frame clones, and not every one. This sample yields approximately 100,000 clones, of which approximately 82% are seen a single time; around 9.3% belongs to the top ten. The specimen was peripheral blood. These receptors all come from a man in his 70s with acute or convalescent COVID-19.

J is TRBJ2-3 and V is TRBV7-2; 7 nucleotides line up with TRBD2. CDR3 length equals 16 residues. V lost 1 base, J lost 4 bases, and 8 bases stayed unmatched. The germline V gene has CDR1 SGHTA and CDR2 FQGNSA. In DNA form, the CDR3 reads TGTGCCAGCAGCTTAGTCTACAGCGGGGCCGCAGATACGCAGTATTTT. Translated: CASSLVYSGAADTQYF. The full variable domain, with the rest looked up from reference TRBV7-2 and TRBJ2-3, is GAGVSQSPSNKVTEKGKDVELRCDPISGHTALYWYRQSLGQGLEFLIYFQGNSAPDKSGLPSDRFSAERTGGSVSTLTIQRTQQEDSAVYLCASSLVYSGAADTQYFGPGTRLTVL.

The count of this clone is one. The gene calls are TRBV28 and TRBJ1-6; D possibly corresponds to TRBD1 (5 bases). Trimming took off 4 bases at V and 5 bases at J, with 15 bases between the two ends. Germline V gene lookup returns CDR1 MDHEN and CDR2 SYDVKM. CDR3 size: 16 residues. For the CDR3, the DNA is TGTGCCAGCAGTTCCGAGACGGGACTCAATAATTCACCCCTCCACTTT. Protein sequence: CASSSETGLNNSPLHF. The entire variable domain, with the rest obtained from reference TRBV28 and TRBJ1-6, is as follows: DVKVTQSSRYLVKRTGEKVFLECVQDMDHENMFWYRQDPGLGLRLIYFSYDVKMKEKGDIPEGYSVSREKKERFSLILESASTNQTSMYLCASSSETGLNNSPLHFGNGTRLTVT.

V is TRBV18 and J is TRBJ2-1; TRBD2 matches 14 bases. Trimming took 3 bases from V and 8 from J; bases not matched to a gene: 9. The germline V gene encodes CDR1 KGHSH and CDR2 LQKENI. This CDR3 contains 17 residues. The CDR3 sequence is CASSPVPGLAGAHEQFF. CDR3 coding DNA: TGTGCCAGCTCACCTGTCCCGGGACTAGCGGGAGCCCATGAGCAGTTCTTC.

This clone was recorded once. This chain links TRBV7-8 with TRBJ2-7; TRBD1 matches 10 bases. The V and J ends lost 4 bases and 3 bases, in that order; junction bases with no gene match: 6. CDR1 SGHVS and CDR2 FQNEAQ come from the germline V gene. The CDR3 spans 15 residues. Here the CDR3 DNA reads TGTGCCAGCAGCTCTCGGGGGACAGGGGACTACGAGCAGTACTTC. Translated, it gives CASSSRGTGDYEQYF.

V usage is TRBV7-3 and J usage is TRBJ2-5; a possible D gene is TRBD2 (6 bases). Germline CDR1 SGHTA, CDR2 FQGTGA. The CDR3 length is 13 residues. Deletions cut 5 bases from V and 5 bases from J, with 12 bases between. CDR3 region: CASSAGFGETQYF. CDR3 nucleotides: TGTGCCAGCAGCGCGGGATTCGGGGAGACCCAGTACTTC.

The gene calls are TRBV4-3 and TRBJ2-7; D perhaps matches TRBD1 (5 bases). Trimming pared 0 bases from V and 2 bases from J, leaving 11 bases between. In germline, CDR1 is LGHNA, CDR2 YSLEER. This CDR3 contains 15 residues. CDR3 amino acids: CASSQDKGWAYEQYF. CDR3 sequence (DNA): TGCGCCAGCAGCCAAGATAAGGGGTGGGCCTACGAGCAGTACTTC.

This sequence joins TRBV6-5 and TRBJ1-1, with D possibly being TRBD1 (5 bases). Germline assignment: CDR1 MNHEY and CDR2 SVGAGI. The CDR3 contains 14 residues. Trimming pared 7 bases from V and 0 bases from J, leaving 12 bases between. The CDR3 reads CASNPGPMNTEAFF. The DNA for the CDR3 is TGTGCCAGCAATCCAGGGCCAATGAACACTGAAGCTTTCTTT.

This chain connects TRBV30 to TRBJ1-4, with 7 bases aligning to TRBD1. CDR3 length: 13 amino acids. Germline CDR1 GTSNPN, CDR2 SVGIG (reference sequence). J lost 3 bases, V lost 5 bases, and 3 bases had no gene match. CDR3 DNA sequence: TGTGCCTGGTCGGGACAGCCTAATGAAAAACTGTTTTTT. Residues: CAWSGQPNEKLFF.

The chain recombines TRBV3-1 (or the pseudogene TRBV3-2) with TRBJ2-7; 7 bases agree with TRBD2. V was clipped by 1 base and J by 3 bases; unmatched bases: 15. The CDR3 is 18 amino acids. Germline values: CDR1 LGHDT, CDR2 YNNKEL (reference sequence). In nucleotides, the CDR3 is TGTGCCAGCAGCCAAGGATCTAGGGTCGGCGGGGGAGGCTACGAGCAGTACTTC. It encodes CASSQGSRVGGGGYEQYF.

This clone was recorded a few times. CDR3 in amino acids: CASSFEVSYEQYF. The CDR3 DNA follows: TGTGCCAGCAGCTTCGAGGTCTCCTACGAGCAGTACTTC. The chain has TRBV5-4 and TRBJ2-7; D not certain. The CDR3 totals 13 residues. In germline, CDR1 is SGHNT, CDR2 YYREEE (reference sequence). With 2 bases removed from V and 0 bases from J, the gap between germline ends came to 6 bases.

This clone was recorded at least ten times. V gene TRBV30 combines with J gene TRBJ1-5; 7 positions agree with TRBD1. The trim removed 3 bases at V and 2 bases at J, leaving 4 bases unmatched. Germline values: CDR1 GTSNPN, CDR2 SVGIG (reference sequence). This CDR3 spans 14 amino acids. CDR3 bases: TGTGCCTGGAGGGCAGGGGGTGGCAATCAGCCCCAGCATTTT. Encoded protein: CAWRAGGGNQPQHF.

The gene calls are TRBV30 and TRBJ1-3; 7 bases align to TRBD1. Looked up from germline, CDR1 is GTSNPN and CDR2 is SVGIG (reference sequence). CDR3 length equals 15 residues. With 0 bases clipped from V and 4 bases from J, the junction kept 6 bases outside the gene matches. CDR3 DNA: TGTGCCTGGAGTGTAGCAGGGGGGCCCGGAAACACCATATATTTT. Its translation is CAWSVAGGPGNTIYF.

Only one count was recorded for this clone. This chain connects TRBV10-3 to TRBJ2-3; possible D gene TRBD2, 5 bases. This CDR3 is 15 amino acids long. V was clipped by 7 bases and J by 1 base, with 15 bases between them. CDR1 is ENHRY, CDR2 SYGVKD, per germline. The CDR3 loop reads CAIKDLAQGTDTQYF. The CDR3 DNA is TGTGCCATCAAGGACTTGGCGCAGGGCACAGATACGCAGTATTTT.

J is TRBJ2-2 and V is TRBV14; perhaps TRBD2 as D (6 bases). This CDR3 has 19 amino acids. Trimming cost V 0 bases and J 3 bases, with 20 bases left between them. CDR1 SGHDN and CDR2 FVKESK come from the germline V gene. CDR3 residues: CASSQDSLGVRRDTGELFF. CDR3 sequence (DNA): TGTGCCAGCAGCCAAGATTCTTTGGGGGTTCGGAGGGACACCGGGGAGCTGTTTTTT.

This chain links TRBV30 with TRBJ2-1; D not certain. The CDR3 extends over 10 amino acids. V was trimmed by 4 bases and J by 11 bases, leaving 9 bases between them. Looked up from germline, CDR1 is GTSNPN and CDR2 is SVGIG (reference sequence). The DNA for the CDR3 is TGTGCCTGGAAAAAATTTAAGCAGTTCTTC. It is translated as CAWKKFKQFF.

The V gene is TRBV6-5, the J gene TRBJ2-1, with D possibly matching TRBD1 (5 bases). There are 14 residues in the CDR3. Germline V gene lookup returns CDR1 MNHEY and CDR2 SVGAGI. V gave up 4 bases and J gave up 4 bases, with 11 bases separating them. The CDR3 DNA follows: TGTGCCAGCAGTTGGCAGGGTATGTACAATGAGCAGTTCTTC. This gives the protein CASSWQGMYNEQFF.

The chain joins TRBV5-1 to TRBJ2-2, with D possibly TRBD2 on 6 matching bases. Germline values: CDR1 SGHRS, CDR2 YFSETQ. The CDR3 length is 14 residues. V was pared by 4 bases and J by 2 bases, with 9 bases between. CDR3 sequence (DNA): TGCGCCAGCAGCCTACTAGCAAACACCGGGGAGCTGTTTTTT. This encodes CASSLLANTGELFF.

The CDR3 sequence is CASSLDRDTEAFF. As DNA, the CDR3 is TGTGCCAGCAGCCTGGACAGGGACACTGAAGCTTTCTTT. The V call is TRBV7-9, the J call TRBJ1-1, with 8 nucleotides matching TRBD1. Germline V lookup: CDR1 SEHNR, CDR2 FQNEAQ (reference sequence). This CDR3 is built from 13 residues. V gave up 5 bases and J gave up 3 bases; unmatched junction bases: 2.

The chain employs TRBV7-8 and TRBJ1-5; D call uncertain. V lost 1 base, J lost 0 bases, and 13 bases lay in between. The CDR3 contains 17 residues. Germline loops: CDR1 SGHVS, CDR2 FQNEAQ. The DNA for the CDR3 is TGTGCCAGCAGCTTAGTTGGGCAGTCAATTAGCAATCAGCCCCAGCATTTT. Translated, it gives CASSLVGQSISNQPQHF.

CDR3: CASSNRSPDGYTF. For the CDR3, the DNA is TGTGCCAGCAGTAACAGAAGCCCCGATGGCTACACCTTC. The chain has TRBV9 and TRBJ1-2; D not resolved. Germline assignment: CDR1 SGDLS and CDR2 YYNGEE. The CDR3 runs to 13 residues. Between the trimmed V and J ends, which lost 5 bases and 6 bases, there was a span of 14 bases.

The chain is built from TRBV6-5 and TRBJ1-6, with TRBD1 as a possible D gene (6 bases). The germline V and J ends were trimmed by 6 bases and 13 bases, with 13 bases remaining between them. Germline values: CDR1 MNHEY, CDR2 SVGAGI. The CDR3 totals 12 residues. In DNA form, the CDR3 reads TGTGCCAGCAGAGGTACAGGGTCGCCCCTCCACTTT. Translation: CASRGTGSPLHF.

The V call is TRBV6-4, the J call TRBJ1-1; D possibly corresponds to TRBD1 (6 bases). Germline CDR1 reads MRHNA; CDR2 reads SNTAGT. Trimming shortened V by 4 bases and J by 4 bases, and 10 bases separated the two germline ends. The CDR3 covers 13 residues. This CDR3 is CASSANRATEAFF. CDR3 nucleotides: TGTGCCAGCAGTGCCAACAGGGCCACTGAAGCTTTCTTT.

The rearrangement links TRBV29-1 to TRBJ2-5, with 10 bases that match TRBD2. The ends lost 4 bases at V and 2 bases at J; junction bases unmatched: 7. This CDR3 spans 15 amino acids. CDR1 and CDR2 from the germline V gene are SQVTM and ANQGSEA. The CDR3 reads CSVASSGGIQETQYF. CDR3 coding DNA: TGCAGCGTTGCTTCTAGCGGGGGAATACAAGAGACCCAGTACTTC.

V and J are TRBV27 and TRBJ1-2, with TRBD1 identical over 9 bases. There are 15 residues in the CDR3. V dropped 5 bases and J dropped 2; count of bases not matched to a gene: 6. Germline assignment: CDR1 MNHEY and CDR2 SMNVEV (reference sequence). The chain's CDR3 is CASSDPGQGNYGYTF. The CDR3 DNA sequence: TGTGCCAGCAGTGACCCGGGACAGGGCAACTATGGCTACACCTTC.

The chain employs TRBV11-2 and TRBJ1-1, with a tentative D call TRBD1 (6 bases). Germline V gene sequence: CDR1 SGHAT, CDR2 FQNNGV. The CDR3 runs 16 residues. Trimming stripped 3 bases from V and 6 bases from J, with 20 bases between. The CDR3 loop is CASSLDNGGGTAEAFF. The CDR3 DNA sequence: TGTGCCAGCAGCTTGGACAATGGGGGGGGCACAGCTGAAGCTTTCTTT.

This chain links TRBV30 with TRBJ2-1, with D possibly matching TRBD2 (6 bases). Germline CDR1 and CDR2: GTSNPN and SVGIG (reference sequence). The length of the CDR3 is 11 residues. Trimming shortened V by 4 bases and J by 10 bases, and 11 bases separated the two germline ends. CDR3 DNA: TGTGCCTGGACCCCGGGGAGGGAGCAGTTCTTC. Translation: CAWTPGREQFF. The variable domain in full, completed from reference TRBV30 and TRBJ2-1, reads SQTIHQWPATLVQPVGSPLSLECTVEGTSNPNLYWYRQAAGRGLQLLFYSVGIGQISSEVPQNLSASRPQDRQFILSSKKLLLSDSGFYLCAWTPGREQFFGPGTRLTVL.

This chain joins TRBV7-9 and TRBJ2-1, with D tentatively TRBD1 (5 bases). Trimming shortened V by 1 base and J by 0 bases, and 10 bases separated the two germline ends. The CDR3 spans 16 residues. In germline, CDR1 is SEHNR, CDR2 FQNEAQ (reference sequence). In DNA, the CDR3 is TGTGCCAGCAGCTTAGAAGGGGCGAGCTCCTACAATGAGCAGTTCTTC. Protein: CASSLEGASSYNEQFF.

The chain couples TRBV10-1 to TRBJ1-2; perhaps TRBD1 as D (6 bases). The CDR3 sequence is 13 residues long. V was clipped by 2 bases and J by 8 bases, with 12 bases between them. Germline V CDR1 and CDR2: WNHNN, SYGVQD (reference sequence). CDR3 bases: TGCGCCAGCAGTGAGAACAGGGTACGAGGCTACACCTTC. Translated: CASSENRVRGYTF.

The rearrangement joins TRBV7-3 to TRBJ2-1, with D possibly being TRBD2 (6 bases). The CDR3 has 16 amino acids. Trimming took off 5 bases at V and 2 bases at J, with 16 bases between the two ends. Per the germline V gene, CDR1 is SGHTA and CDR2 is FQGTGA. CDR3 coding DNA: TGTGCCAGCAGCGGAAACCGGGAGAGCCCCTACAATGAGCAGTTCTTC. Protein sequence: CASSGNRESPYNEQFF.

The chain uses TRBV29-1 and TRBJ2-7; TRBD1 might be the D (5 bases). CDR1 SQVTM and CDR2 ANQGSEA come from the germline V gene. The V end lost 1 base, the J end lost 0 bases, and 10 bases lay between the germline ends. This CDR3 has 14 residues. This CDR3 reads CSVEAPDSSYEQYF. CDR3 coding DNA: TGCAGCGTTGAAGCCCCCGACAGCTCCTACGAGCAGTACTTC.